This is a list of T cell receptor beta chains from one sample in a study of preoperative IRX-2 immunotherapy in early breast cancer. Repertoires were generated with immunoSEQ multiplex PCR, while TCRdb's copy carries only in-frame clones and drops some. The data contain 20,000 to 30,000 clones, about 77% of them singletons. Material: lymph node tissue, obtained before IRX-2 immunotherapy. All receptors derive from a human donor with breast cancer. CDR3s include the opening cysteine and the closing phenylalanine or tryptophan. The order of the fields is J gene, V gene, clone size, D gene, CDR3 protein, CDR3 DNA. D genes are given only for firm matches. Part of the rows lack a size; the others show once, few, many or a class for expanded clones.

>TRBJ1-4|TRBV5-1|-|TRBD1
CASSLGRQGPNEKLFF
TGCGCCAGCAGCTTGGGGCGACAGGGCCCTAATGAAAAACTGTTTTTT
>TRBJ1-6|TRBV6-8|-|-
CASSYGRLGSDNSPLHF
TGTGCCAGCAGTTACGGCCGCCTGGGAAGCGATAATTCACCCCTCCACTTT
>TRBJ1-1|TRBV11-3|-|TRBD1
CASSLVWGQGKEAFF
TGTGCCAGCAGCTTAGTTTGGGGACAGGGGAAAGAAGCTTTCTTT
>TRBJ2-7|TRBV18|-|TRBD2
CASSPSLAGYEQYF
TGTGCCAGCTCACCAAGTCTAGCGGGTTACGAGCAGTACTTC
>TRBJ1-5|TRBV12-5|-|-
CASRKGEGHEDQPQHF
TGTGCCAGCCGAAAGGGGGAGGGGCACGAGGATCAGCCCCAGCATTTT
>TRBJ2-7|TRBV11-3|-|-
CASSLLVSSPYEQYF
TGTGCCAGCAGCTTATTGGTCAGCAGCCCCTACGAGCAGTACTTC
>TRBJ2-3|TRBV7-4|-|TRBD1
CASRSPGQGLTDTQYF
TGTGCCAGCAGATCCCCGGGACAGGGGTTAACAGATACGCAGTATTTT
>TRBJ1-2|TRBV28|-|-
CASSQDNLKSYTF
TGTGCCAGCAGTCAAGACAACCTAAAGTCCTACACCTTC
>TRBJ2-3|TRBV29-1|-|TRBD2
CSGSSGGGTDTQYF
TGCAGCGGATCTAGCGGGGGAGGCACAGATACGCAGTATTTT
>TRBJ1-1|TRBV9|-|-
CASSGPTGENTEAFF
TGTGCCAGCAGCGGACCCACGGGGGAGAACACTGAAGCTTTCTTT
>TRBJ1-1|TRBV10-3|-|-
CAISETSDHLGTEAFF
TGTGCCATCAGTGAGACGTCGGACCACCTGGGCACTGAAGCTTTCTTT
>TRBJ1-2|TRBV28|once|-
CASSLYPRQTGGGYTF
TGTGCCAGCAGTTTATATCCCCGACAAACTGGCGGTGGCTACACCTTC
>TRBJ1-6|TRBV6-8|few|TRBD1
CASSSPGGNSPLHF
TGTGCCAGCAGTTCCCCAGGGGGTAATTCACCCCTCCACTTT
>TRBJ1-6|TRBV11-3|-|-
CASSLDLHETLVHHF
TGTGCCAGCAGCTTGGACTTACATGAGACCCTCGTTCACCACTTT
>TRBJ1-4|TRBV5-1|-|-
CASSLGAGGGTNEKLFF
TGCGCCAGCAGCTTGGGGGCCGGGGGAGGTACTAATGAAAAACTGTTTTTT
>TRBJ2-2|TRBV11-3|few|-
CASSLDPKSGELFF
TGTGCCAGCAGCTTAGACCCTAAATCCGGGGAGCTGTTTTTT
>TRBJ2-3|TRBV11-3|-|TRBD2
CASSIWTSGGGSTDTQYF
TGTGCCAGCAGCATCTGGACTAGCGGGGGGGGTAGCACAGATACGCAGTATTTT
>TRBJ1-5|TRBV19|-|-
CASSFLNSGSQPQHF
TGTGCCAGTAGTTTTTTAAATTCGGGATCTCAGCCCCAGCATTTT
>TRBJ2-3|TRBV12-5|-|TRBD1
CASGSGQGQRGTDTQYF
TGTGCTAGTGGTTCGGGACAGGGACAGAGGGGCACAGATACGCAGTATTTT
>TRBJ2-7|TRBV19|-|TRBD1
CASSRGQGPYEQYF
TGTGCCAGTAGCCGCGGACAGGGCCCCTACGAGCAGTACTTC
>TRBJ2-7|TRBV6-8|-|-
CASSEQGISSYEQYF
TGTGCCAGCAGTGAGCAGGGGATAAGCTCCTACGAGCAGTACTTC
>TRBJ2-5|TRBV6-8|-|TRBD2
CASTPLAGGQTQYF
TGTGCCAGCACCCCATTGGCGGGAGGGCAGACCCAGTACTTC
>TRBJ1-1|TRBV19|-|-
CASRSESPEAFF
TGTGCCAGTAGAAGCGAGAGCCCTGAAGCTTTCTTT
>TRBJ1-1|TRBV19|-|-
CASSIVTSNTEAFF
TGTGCCAGTAGTATAGTGACTTCGAACACTGAAGCTTTCTTT
>TRBJ2-2|TRBV11-3|-|TRBD1
CASSSRTGGTGELFF
TGTGCCAGCAGCTCTCGGACAGGGGGGACCGGGGAGCTGTTTTTT
>TRBJ1-1|TRBV4-1|few|TRBD1
CASSQDQGAGTEAFF
TGCGCCAGCAGCCAAGATCAGGGGGCCGGCACTGAAGCTTTCTTT
>TRBJ1-2|TRBV30|-|TRBD1
CAWSGDRGYYGYTF
TGTGCCTGGAGTGGGGACAGGGGATATTATGGCTACACCTTC
>TRBJ1-2|TRBV19|few|-
CASSIPGTNYGYTF
TGTGCCAGTAGTATCCCCGGGACTAACTATGGCTACACCTTC
>TRBJ2-1|TRBV6-8|-|-
CASSYSIGDFQFF
TGTGCCAGCAGTTACTCGATAGGCGACTTCCAGTTCTTC
>TRBJ1-4|TRBV19|-|-
CASSHGRAATNEKLFF
TGTGCCAGTAGTCACGGGAGGGCCGCAACTAATGAAAAACTGTTTTTT
>TRBJ1-5|TRBV28|-|-
CASSLAHSNQPQHF
TGTGCCAGCAGTTTGGCCCATAGCAATCAGCCCCAGCATTTT
>TRBJ2-7|TRBV29-1|-|-
CSVGGDRSYEQYF
TGCAGCGTTGGGGGGGACAGATCCTACGAGCAGTACTTC
>TRBJ2-7|TRBV6-8|-|-
CASSSSGQYAPEQYF
TGTGCCAGCAGTAGCTCGGGACAATATGCGCCCGAGCAGTACTTC
>TRBJ1-1|TRBV18|-|-
CASSPRENTEAFF
TGTGCCAGCTCACCACGTGAAAACACTGAAGCTTTCTTT
>TRBJ2-4|TRBV11-3|-|-
CASSLTLAKNIQYF
TGTGCCAGCAGCTTAACTCTAGCCAAAAACATTCAGTACTTC
>TRBJ2-1|TRBV19|-|-
CASSRMWAGYNEQFF
TGTGCCAGTAGTAGGATGTGGGCGGGATACAATGAGCAGTTCTTC
>TRBJ2-7|TRBV11-3|few|TRBD2
CASSSGLAGVEQYF
TGTGCCAGCAGCTCTGGACTAGCGGGGGTCGAGCAGTACTTC
>TRBJ1-4|TRBV11-3|-|-
CASSLFQALPTNEKLFF
TGTGCCAGCAGCTTGTTTCAGGCGCTTCCAACTAATGAAAAACTGTTTTTT
>TRBJ1-2|TRBV30|-|-
CAWSVVPRGYTF
TGTGCCTGGAGTGTAGTTCCCAGGGGCTACACCTTC
>TRBJ2-1|TRBV7-1|-|-
CASSLMPNNEQFF
TGTGCCAGCAGCTTAATGCCAAACAATGAGCAGTTCTTC
>TRBJ2-7|TRBV19|-|-
CASSSQLGAYEQYF
TGTGCCAGTAGTTCCCAGTTAGGGGCCTACGAGCAGTACTTC
>TRBJ2-5|TRBV6-8|-|-
CASSYQGGTQYF
TGTGCCAGCAGTTACCAGGGTGGGACCCAGTACTTC
>TRBJ2-5|TRBV6-8|-|TRBD1
CAIRGTGPYETQYF
TGTGCCATCAGGGGGACAGGGCCGTATGAGACCCAGTACTTC
>TRBJ2-2|TRBV7-5|-|-
CASSLKQGYGLNTGELFF
TGTGCCAGCAGCTTAAAACAGGGGTATGGACTGAACACCGGGGAGCTGTTTTTT
>TRBJ1-2|TRBV11-3|few|TRBD1
CASSGTGVGSYGYTF
TGTGCCAGCAGCGGGACAGGGGTGGGAAGTTATGGCTACACCTTC
>TRBJ1-4|TRBV11-3|few|TRBD1
CASSSDRGNEKLFF
TGTGCCAGCAGCTCGGACAGGGGCAATGAAAAACTGTTTTTT
>TRBJ1-5|TRBV6-8|-|TRBD1
CASSWKQGQVSNQPQHF
TGTGCCAGCAGTTGGAAACAGGGACAGGTGAGCAATCAGCCCCAGCATTTT
>TRBJ2-3|TRBV28|-|TRBD2
CASSFGTAGGADTQYF
TGTGCCAGCAGTTTTGGTACAGCGGGGGGGGCAGATACGCAGTATTTT